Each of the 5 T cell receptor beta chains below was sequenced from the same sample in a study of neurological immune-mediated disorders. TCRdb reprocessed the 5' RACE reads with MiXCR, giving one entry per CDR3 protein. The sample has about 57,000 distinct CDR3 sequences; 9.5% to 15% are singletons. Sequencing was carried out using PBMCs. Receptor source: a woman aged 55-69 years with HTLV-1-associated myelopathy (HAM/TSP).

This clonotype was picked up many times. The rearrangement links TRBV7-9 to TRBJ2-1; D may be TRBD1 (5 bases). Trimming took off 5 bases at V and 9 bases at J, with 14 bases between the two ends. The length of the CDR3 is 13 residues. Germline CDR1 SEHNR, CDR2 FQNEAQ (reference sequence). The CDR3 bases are TGTGCCAGCAGCGTCCTTCAGGGATCTGAGCAGTTCTTC. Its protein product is CASSVLQGSEQFF.

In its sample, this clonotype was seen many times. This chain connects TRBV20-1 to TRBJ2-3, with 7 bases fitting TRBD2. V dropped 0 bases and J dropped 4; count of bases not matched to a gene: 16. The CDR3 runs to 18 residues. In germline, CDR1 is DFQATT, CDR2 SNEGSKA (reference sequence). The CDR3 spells CSAREQEIAGADADTQYF. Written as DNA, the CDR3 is TGCAGTGCTAGAGAACAGGAGATTGCGGGAGCTGACGCAGATACGCAGTATTTT.

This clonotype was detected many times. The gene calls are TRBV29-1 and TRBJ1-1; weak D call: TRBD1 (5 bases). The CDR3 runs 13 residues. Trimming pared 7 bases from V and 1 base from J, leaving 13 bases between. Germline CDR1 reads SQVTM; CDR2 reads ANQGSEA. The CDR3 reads CSAEGTQNTEAFF. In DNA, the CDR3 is TGCAGCGCTGAGGGGACGCAGAACACTGAAGCTTTCTTT.

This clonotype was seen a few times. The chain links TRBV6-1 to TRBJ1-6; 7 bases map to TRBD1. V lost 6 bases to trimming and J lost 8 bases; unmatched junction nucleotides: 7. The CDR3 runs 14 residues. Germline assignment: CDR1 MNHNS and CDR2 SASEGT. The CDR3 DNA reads TGTGCCAGCAGCCTGGACAGGCCCGATTCACCCCTCCACTTT. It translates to CASSLDRPDSPLHF.

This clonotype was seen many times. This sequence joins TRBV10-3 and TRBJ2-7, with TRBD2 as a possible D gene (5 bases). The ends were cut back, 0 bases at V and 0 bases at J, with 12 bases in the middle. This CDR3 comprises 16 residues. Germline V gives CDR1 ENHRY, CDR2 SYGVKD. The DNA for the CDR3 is TGTGCCATCAGTGAGTCGCAGAGCGGAAGCTCCTACGAGCAGTACTTC. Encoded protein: CAISESQSGSSYEQYF.